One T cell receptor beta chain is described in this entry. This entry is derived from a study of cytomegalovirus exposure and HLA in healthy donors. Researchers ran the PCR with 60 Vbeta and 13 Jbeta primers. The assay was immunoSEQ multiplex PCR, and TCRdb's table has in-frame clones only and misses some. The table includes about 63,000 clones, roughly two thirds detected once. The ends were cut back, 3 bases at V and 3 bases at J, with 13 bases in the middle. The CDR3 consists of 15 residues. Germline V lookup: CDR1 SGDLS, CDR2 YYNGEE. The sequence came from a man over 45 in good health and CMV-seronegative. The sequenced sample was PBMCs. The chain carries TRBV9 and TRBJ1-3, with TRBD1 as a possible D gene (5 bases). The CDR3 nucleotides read TGTGCCAGCAGCGCAAGGGGCGGATTTGGAAACACCATATATTTT. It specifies CASSARGGFGNTIYF.